Each of the 9 T cell receptor beta chains below was sequenced from the same sample in a study of identical twins. Each CDR3 protein gets one entry after TCRdb re-called the 5' RACE reads with MiXCR. The sample shows about 1.7 million distinct CDR3 sequences, under 35% of them seen only once. The material sequenced was cord blood. The receptor set was obtained from a newborn girl in good health.

A note on this clonotype: At one of its ends the junction is not consistent with the germline gene, which may arise from a read error. This rearrangement joins TRBV5-1 to TRBJ1-4; tentatively, D is TRBD1 (6 bases). Per the germline V gene, CDR1 is SGHRS and CDR2 is YFSETQ. This CDR3 contains 12 residues. The CDR3 coding sequence is TGTGCCAGCAGGGACAATAATGAAAAACTGTTTTTT. Its protein product is CASRDNNEKLFF.

The chain employs TRBV12-3 or TRBV12-4 and TRBJ1-1; D is uncertain. CDR3 length: 16 amino acids. Trimming cost V 5 bases and J 1 base, with 17 bases left between them. The DNA of the CDR3 is TGTGCCAGCAGTCCCTCCGGGCCCCAAAGGAACACTGAAGCTTTCTTT. Translated, it gives CASSPSGPQRNTEAFF.

This clonotype was seen a few times. The V and J genes are TRBV6-1 and TRBJ1-5, with 7 bases fitting TRBD1. The trim removed 3 bases at V and 7 bases at J, leaving 9 bases unmatched. The germline gives CDR1 MNHNS, CDR2 SASEGT. CDR3 length: 15 residues. CDR3 coding DNA: TGTGCCAGCAGTGACTCGACAGGGACGGGGCAGCCCCAGCATTTT. Translating it yields CASSDSTGTGQPQHF.

The rearrangement links TRBV25-1 to TRBJ2-1, with D possibly being TRBD2 (5 bases). V was shortened by 1 base and J by 5 bases, with 6 bases between the two germline ends. From germline, CDR1 is MGHDK and CDR2 SYGVNS. The CDR3 totals 13 residues. CDR3 nucleotide sequence: TGTGCCAGCAGTGAATCCGGGGACAATGAGCAGTTCTTC. Translation gives CASSESGDNEQFF.

The table lists this clonotype with many counts. The chain uses TRBV10-2 and TRBJ2-7; D not resolved. The germline gives CDR1 WSHSY, CDR2 SAAADI. Trimming took 11 bases from V and 2 from J, leaving 10 bases between them. There are 11 residues in the CDR3. CDR3 sequence (DNA): TGCGCCTCAGCGCTTCCCTACGAGCAGTACTTC. Translating gives CASALPYEQYF.

This chain uses TRBV27 with TRBJ2-3; D may be TRBD1 (6 bases). This CDR3 has 14 amino acids. The V gene lost 5 bases and the J gene lost 6 bases, with 15 bases spanning the gap. Germline V gene lookup returns CDR1 MNHEY and CDR2 SMNVEV (reference sequence). CDR3 loop: CASSPMITGDTQYF. The CDR3 nucleotides read TGTGCCAGCAGTCCCATGATTACAGGGGATACGCAGTATTTT.

The rearrangement joins TRBV5-1 to TRBJ2-1, with a tentative D call TRBD1 (6 bases). The V end was cut by 0 bases, the J end by 10 bases, with 14 bases between. This CDR3 is 14 amino acids long. From germline, CDR1 is SGHRS and CDR2 YFSETQ. CDR3 coding DNA: TGCGCCAGCAGCTTGGGGGGGCAGTCCTACGAGCAGTTCTTC. It codes for CASSLGGQSYEQFF. Together with reference TRBV5-1 and TRBJ2-1, the CDR3 gives the full variable domain: KAGVTQTPRYLIKTRGQQVTLSCSPISGHRSVSWYQQTPGQGLQFLFEYFSETQRNKGNFPGRFSGRQFSNSRSEMNVSTLELGDSALYLCASSLGGQSYEQFFGPGTRLTVL.

This clonotype has just one count. Since a much larger clone is just one base distant, this may be a read error. The CDR3 nucleotides read TGTGCCAGCAGCCCCCCGGGACAGGGACGGAATGGGCAGTTCTTC. This sequence encodes CASSPPGQGRNGQFF. V is TRBV4-2 and J is TRBJ2-1; 9 bases line up with TRBD1. This CDR3 is 15 amino acids long. The germline CDR1 and CDR2 sequences are LGHNA and YNFKEQ.

A few counts support this clonotype. This chain uses TRBV10-3 with TRBJ2-1, with 9 bases aligning to TRBD1. Germline V CDR1 and CDR2: ENHRY, SYGVKD. V was clipped by 8 bases and J by 4 bases; unmatched bases: 6. The CDR3 is made up of 14 amino acids. The CDR3 protein is CAIRPGQGYNEQFF. CDR3 DNA sequence: TGTGCCATCCGTCCGGGACAGGGTTACAATGAGCAGTTCTTC.